The 18 T cell receptor beta chains below all came from one sample that was sequenced in a study of blood T cells in healthy people across ages (dated by TCRdb to between 2014 and 2016). The library was obtained by 5' RACE. The instrument given in TCRdb is Illumina HiSeq 2500. A second PCR of roughly 7 to 11 cycles was performed with a sample-barcoded 5' primer and a J-beta primer mix. In TCRdb, the public reads were trimmed at Q25 with fastp and aligned with MiXCR, with productive beta chains retained. Each entry merges the rows of one CDR3 protein and shows their most common DNA and genes. The sample table lists 700,000 to 900,000 distinct CDR3 sequences, 40% to 65% of them with a count of one. The ten largest clones add up to about 38% of the sample. Sequencing was done on a sample of blood. The receptors derive from a man of 80 years or more in good health.

The chain joins TRBV7-2 to TRBJ2-2; TRBD2 aligns across 8 bases. From germline, CDR1 is SGHTA and CDR2 FQGNSA. The length of the CDR3 is 16 residues. The junction had 10 bases not matched to a gene; V was cut back by 1 base and J by 9 bases. This CDR3 is CASSLGPSGSGRELFF. In nucleotides, the CDR3 is TGTGCCAGCAGCTTAGGTCCTAGCGGGTCGGGACGGGAGCTGTTTTTT.

V and J are TRBV5-1 and TRBJ2-7, with no clear D. V lost 0 bases and J lost 0, with 13 bases in between. The CDR3 runs to 16 residues. Germline V gene data show CDR1 as SGHRS and CDR2 as YFSETQ. The CDR3 DNA is TGCGCCAGCAGCTTGGCCGGAATTCCTAGCTCCTACGAGCAGTACTTC. It codes for CASSLAGIPSSYEQYF.

The V call is TRBV5-1, the J call TRBJ2-1; 8 nucleotides align to TRBD1. Trimming removed 4 bases from V and 5 bases from J; junction bases left unmatched: 8. CDR3 length: 15 residues. Germline V gene data show CDR1 as SGHRS and CDR2 as YFSETQ. CDR3 bases: TGCGCCAGCAGCCCGGCGGGACAGGCAAACAATGAGCAGTTCTTC. This encodes CASSPAGQANNEQFF.

This sequence joins TRBV4-1 and TRBJ2-2, with a weak D call TRBD2 (8 bases). Germline-derived CDR1 and CDR2 are MGHRA and YSYEKL. This CDR3 comprises 15 residues. Trimming left V 4 bases short and J 4 bases short, with 13 bases between. CDR3 amino acids: CASSLAGQITGELFF. In DNA form, the CDR3 reads TGCGCCAGCAGCCTAGCGGGACAGATCACCGGGGAGCTGTTTTTT.

In this sample, this clonotype turned up a few times. The J gene is TRBJ2-5, the V gene TRBV29-1, with D possibly being TRBD1 or TRBD2 (5 bases each). CDR3 size: 11 residues. V lost 6 bases and J 3 bases, leaving 8 bases between the germline ends. CDR1 and CDR2 (germline): SQVTM, ANQGSEA. CDR3: CSVGTEETQYF. The CDR3 region has the DNA TGCAGCGTCGGGACGGAAGAGACCCAGTACTTC.

The CDR3 here is CASSSGGTSGSWYEQYF. For the CDR3, the DNA is TGTGCCAGCAGCTCGGGCGGGACTAGCGGGAGTTGGTACGAGCAGTACTTC. The rearrangement uses TRBV7-3 and TRBJ2-7; 14 nucleotides match TRBD2. Looked up from germline, CDR1 is SGHTA and CDR2 is FQGTGA. The V segment lost 4 bases and the J segment 4 bases; nucleotides outside the gene matches: 9. The CDR3 spans 17 residues.

The CDR3 region has the DNA TGCGCCAGCCACAGCGGGAAGGGGGGCAATGAGCAGTTCTTC. Translated: CASHSGKGGNEQFF. The rearrangement links TRBV5-1 to TRBJ2-1, with D possibly TRBD2 on 7 matching bases. Germline CDR1 and CDR2: SGHRS and YFSETQ. Trimming left V 7 bases short and J 6 bases short, with 17 bases between. CDR3 length equals 14 residues.

The chain is built from TRBV27 and TRBJ2-1; D not resolved. Looked up from germline, CDR1 is MNHEY and CDR2 is SMNVEV (reference sequence). CDR3 length: 13 residues. Trimming stripped 6 bases from V and 0 bases from J, with 6 bases between. The CDR3 region has the DNA TGTGCCAGCAGACAGAGCTCCTACAATGAGCAGTTCTTC. Translation: CASRQSSYNEQFF.

Note on this clonotype: The junction departs from germline at one end; a sequencing error may be responsible. The rearrangement joins TRBV2 to TRBJ2-1; TRBD1 matches at 8 bases. This CDR3 is 14 amino acids long. The germline gives CDR1 SNHLY, CDR2 FYNNEI. As DNA, the CDR3 is TGTACCAGTCTGGACAGGGTTGGTTCCAATGAGCAGTTCTTC. Encoded protein: CTSLDRVGSNEQFF.

This rearrangement joins TRBV6-5 to TRBJ1-2, with 8 nucleotides matching TRBD1. CDR1 MNHEY and CDR2 SVGAGI come from the germline V gene. J lost 5 bases, V lost 4 bases, and 15 bases had no gene match. This CDR3 is built from 17 residues. This CDR3 reads CASSFTKTGDKAYGYTF. CDR3 in DNA: TGTGCCAGCAGTTTCACTAAGACAGGGGATAAGGCTTATGGCTACACCTTC.

V is TRBV7-9 and J is TRBJ2-1; TRBD2 matches 10 bases. The CDR3 runs to 15 residues. V dropped 6 bases and J dropped 7; count of bases not matched to a gene: 9. CDR1 is SEHNR and CDR2 is FQNEAQ in the germline V gene (reference sequence). Written as DNA, the CDR3 is TGTGCCAGCAGTTCAACTAGCGGGGTTGGGAATGAGCAGTTCTTC. Residues: CASSSTSGVGNEQFF.

This rearrangement joins TRBV20-1 to TRBJ2-7, with TRBD1 matching over 11 bases. Trimming at V came to 4 bases and at J to 3 bases, leaving 2 bases not matched to a gene. The CDR3 sequence is 13 residues long. Germline V lookup: CDR1 DFQATT, CDR2 SNEGSKA (reference sequence). Here the CDR3 DNA reads TGCAGTGCTACCGGGACAGGGGGCTACGAGCAGTACTTC. Protein sequence: CSATGTGGYEQYF.

The chain links TRBV24-1 to TRBJ2-3; 8 nucleotides align to TRBD2. Germline trimming cut 7 bases from V and 2 bases from J; bases unmatched to any gene: 4. Germline V lookup: CDR1 KGHDR, CDR2 SFDVKD. CDR3 length: 14 residues. CDR3 amino acids: CATSGGAATDTQYF. The DNA for the CDR3 is TGTGCCACCAGCGGGGGGGCCGCCACAGATACGCAGTATTTT.

The chain uses TRBV28 and TRBJ2-1, with 8 bases matching TRBD2. CDR1 is MDHEN, CDR2 SYDVKM, per germline. The CDR3 has 15 amino acids. J lost 12 bases, V lost 1 base, and 11 bases had no gene match. CDR3 residues: CASSLSPLAGITQFF. For the CDR3, the DNA is TGTGCCAGCAGTTTATCCCCTCTAGCGGGTATTACGCAGTTCTTC.

The chain couples TRBV29-1 to TRBJ2-7, with D possibly being TRBD1 (6 bases). Germline V lookup: CDR1 SQVTM, CDR2 ANQGSEA. The V and J ends lost 6 bases and 5 bases respectively, with 11 bases between them. The CDR3 is made up of 11 amino acids. CDR3: CSVTSGDEQYF. In DNA, the CDR3 is TGCAGCGTGACCTCAGGGGACGAGCAGTACTTC.

This clonotype turned up a few times. The chain has TRBV10-3 and TRBJ2-5; TRBD2 might be the D (6 bases). The germline V gene encodes CDR1 ENHRY and CDR2 SYGVKD. Deletions cut 2 bases from V and 4 bases from J, with 11 bases between. This CDR3 region has 14 residues. The CDR3: CAISETGLPETQYF. For the CDR3, the DNA is TGTGCCATCAGTGAGACGGGACTCCCAGAGACCCAGTACTTC.

The chain recombines TRBV9 with TRBJ2-7; TRBD1 matches at 11 bases. This CDR3 spans 16 amino acids. CDR1 and CDR2 from the germline V gene are SGDLS and YYNGEE. Trimming took 2 bases from V and 2 from J; bases not matched to a gene: 6. The CDR3 loop is CASSVTGTGGPYEQYF. The CDR3 DNA reads as TGTGCCAGCAGCGTGACCGGGACAGGGGGTCCCTACGAGCAGTACTTC.

This chain links TRBV9 with TRBJ2-3; D possibly corresponds to TRBD1 (5 bases). The CDR3 length is 15 residues. Germline-derived CDR1 and CDR2 are SGDLS and YYNGEE. V lost 3 bases and J 0 bases, leaving 11 bases between the germline ends. The CDR3 DNA follows: TGTGCCAGCAGCGCTCGACAGATAAGCACAGATACGCAGTATTTT. It encodes CASSARQISTDTQYF.